A selection of T cell receptor beta chains follows, all from one sample in a study of blood T cell repertoires in COVID-19. Assay: immunoSEQ multiplex PCR; the TCRdb copy retains only in-frame clones and omits some. The repertoire holds some 350,000 clones, with approximately 84% as singletons. The material sequenced was PBMCs or T cells enriched from blood (not recorded which). These receptors were collected from a woman aged 30 to 39 who had recovered from COVID-19. The CDR3 runs from the conserved cysteine through the conserved F or W. D genes are given only for firm matches. Size tells how often a clone was seen (once, few, many) or the class of an expanded clone, and some rows leave it out.

V	D	J	size	DNA	CDR3
TRBV11-2	-	TRBJ2-7	few	TGTGCCAGCAGCCCCCTCAGCTCCTACGAGCAGTACTTC	CASSPLSSYEQYF
TRBV28	-	TRBJ2-7	-	TGTGCCAGCAGATCCTCTAGCGAGTCCTACGAGCAGTACTTC	CASRSSSESYEQYF
TRBV30	-	TRBJ2-2	-	TGTGCCTGGATTAAAGGTGGTGCGGGGATCAGCACCGGGGAGCTGTTTTTT	CAWIKGGAGISTGELFF
TRBV6-5	-	TRBJ2-5	-	TGTGCCAGCCTTGGGGGCCTGGCAGAGACCCAGTACTTC	CASLGGLAETQYF
TRBV10-3	TRBD1	TRBJ2-2	-	TGTGCCATCAGTAACGCCGGGACAGGGGCTTTAACCGGGGAGCTGTTTTTT	CAISNAGTGALTGELFF
TRBV4-1	TRBD1	TRBJ1-2	-	TGCGCCAGCAGCCAGCCAACAGGGGGAGCTAACTATGGCTACACCTTC	CASSQPTGGANYGYTF
TRBV4-1	-	TRBJ2-3	-	TGCGCCAGCAGTTACAGGGTTAGCACAGATACGCAGTATTTT	CASSYRVSTDTQYF
TRBV7-2	-	TRBJ1-1	-	TGTGCCAGCAGCCATACAGTGAACACTGAAGCTTTCTTT	CASSHTVNTEAFF
TRBV29-1	TRBD2	TRBJ2-2	-	TGCAGCGTCGCACCTAGCGGGGGGTCGGGCGGGGAGCTGTTTTTT	CSVAPSGGSGGELFF
TRBV28	-	TRBJ2-7	-	TGTGCCAGCCGCCATCCGGGATCCTACGAGCAGTACTTC	CASRHPGSYEQYF
TRBV7-9	-	TRBJ1-5	once	TGTGCCAGCAGCGCCCTCGGGGGTCAGCCCCAGCATTTT	CASSALGGQPQHF
TRBV5-1	TRBD2	TRBJ2-2	-	TGCGCCAGCAGCGTGACGGGGGGGCCACTCGGGGAGCTGTTTTTT	CASSVTGGPLGELFF
TRBV5-4	-	TRBJ1-1	-	TGTGCCAGCAGCTTGACACAGAACACTGAAGCTTTCTTT	CASSLTQNTEAFF
TRBV16	TRBD1	TRBJ1-3	-	TGTGCCAGCAGCTCACAGGGGAATGGAAACACCATATATTTT	CASSSQGNGNTIYF